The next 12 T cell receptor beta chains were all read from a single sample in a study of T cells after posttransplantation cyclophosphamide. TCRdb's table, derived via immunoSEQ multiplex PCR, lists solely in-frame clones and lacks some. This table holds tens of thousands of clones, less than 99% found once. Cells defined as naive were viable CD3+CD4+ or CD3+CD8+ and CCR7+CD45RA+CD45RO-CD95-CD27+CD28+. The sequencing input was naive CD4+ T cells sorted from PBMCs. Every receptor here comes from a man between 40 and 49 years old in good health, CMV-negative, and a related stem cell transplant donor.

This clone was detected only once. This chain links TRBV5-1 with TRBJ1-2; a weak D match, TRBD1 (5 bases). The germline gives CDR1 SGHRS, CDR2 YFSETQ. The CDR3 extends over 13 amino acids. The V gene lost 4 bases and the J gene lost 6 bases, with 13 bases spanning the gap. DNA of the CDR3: TGCGCCAGCAGCCTTGCGACAGTCGATGGCTACACCTTC. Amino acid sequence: CASSLATVDGYTF.

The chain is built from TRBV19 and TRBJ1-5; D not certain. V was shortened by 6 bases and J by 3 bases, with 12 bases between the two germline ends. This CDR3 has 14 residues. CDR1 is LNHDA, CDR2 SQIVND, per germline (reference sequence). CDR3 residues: CASRLETSNQPQHF. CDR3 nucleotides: TGTGCCAGTAGGTTGGAGACGTCCAATCAGCCCCAGCATTTT. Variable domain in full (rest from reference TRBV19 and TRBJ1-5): DGGITQSPKYLFRKEGQNVTLSCEQNLNHDAMYWYRQDPGQGLRLIYYSQIVNDFQKGDIAEGYSVSREKKESFPLTVTSAQKNPTAFYLCASRLETSNQPQHFGDGTRLSIL.

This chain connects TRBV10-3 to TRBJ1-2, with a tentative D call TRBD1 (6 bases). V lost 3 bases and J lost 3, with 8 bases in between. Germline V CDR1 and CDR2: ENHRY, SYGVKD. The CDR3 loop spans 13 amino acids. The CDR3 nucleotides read TGTGCCATCAGTGAATCAGGGGACTATGGCTACACCTTC. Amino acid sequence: CAISESGDYGYTF.

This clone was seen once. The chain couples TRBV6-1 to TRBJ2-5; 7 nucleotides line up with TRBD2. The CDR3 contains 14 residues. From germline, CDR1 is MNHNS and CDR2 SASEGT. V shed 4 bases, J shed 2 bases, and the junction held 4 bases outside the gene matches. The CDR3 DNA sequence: TGTGCCAGCAGTGCAGGACTAGAACAAGAGACCCAGTACTTC. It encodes CASSAGLEQETQYF.

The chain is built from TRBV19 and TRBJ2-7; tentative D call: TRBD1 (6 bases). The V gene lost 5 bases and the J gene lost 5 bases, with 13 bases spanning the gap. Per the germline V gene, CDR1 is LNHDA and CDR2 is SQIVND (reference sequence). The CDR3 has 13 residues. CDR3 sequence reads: CASSFTGDNEQYF. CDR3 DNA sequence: TGTGCCAGTAGTTTCACCGGGGACAACGAGCAGTACTTC.

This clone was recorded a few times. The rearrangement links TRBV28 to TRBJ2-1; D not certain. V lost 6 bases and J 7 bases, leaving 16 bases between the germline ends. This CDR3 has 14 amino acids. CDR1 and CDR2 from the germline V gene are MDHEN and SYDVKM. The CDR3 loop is CASSPPRSPNEQFF. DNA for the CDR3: TGTGCCAGCAGCCCCCCTAGGTCGCCGAATGAGCAGTTCTTC.

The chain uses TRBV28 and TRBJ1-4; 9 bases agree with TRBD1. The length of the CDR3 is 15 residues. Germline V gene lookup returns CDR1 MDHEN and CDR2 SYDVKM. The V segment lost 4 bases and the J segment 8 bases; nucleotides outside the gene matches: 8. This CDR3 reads CASSSGNGQGEKLFF. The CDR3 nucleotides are TGTGCCAGCAGTTCGGGCAATGGACAGGGGGAAAAACTGTTTTTT.

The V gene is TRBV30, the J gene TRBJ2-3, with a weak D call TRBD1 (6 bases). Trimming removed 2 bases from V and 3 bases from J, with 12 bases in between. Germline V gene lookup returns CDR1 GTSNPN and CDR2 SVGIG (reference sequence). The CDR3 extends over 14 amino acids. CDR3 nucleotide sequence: TGTGCCTGGAGTATAAGGGGGTTTACAGATACGCAGTATTTT. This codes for CAWSIRGFTDTQYF.

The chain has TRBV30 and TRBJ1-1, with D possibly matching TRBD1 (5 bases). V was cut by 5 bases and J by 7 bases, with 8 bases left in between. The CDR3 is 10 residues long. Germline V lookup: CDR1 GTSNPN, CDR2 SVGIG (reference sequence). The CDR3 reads CAWGAHEAFF. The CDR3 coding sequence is TGTGCCTGGGGGGCCCATGAAGCTTTCTTT.

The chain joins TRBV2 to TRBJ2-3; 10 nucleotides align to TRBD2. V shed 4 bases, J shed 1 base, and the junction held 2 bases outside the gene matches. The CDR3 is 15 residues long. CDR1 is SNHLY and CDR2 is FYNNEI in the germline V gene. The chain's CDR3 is CASSVLAGGTDTQYF. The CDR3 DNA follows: TGTGCCAGCAGTGTTCTAGCGGGGGGCACAGATACGCAGTATTTT.

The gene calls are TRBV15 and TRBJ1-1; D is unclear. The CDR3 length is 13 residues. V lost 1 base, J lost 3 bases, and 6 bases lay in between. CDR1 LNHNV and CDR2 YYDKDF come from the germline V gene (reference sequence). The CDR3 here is CATSRAVDTEAFF. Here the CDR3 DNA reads TGTGCCACCAGCAGAGCGGTCGACACTGAAGCTTTCTTT.

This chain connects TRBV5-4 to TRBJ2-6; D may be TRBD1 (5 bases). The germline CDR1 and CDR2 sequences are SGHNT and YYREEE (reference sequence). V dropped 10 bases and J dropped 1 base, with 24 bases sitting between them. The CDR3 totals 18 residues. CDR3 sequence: CAFLGRLGSGSGANVLTF. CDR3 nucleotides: TGTGCCTTTCTCGGGCGGCTCGGATCAGGGTCTGGGGCCAACGTCCTGACTTTC.